This T cell receptor (beta chain) was sequenced for a study of blood T cell repertoires in COVID-19. Study background: From the United States, Italy and Spain came samples of acute and convalescent COVID-19. T cells, B-cell-depleted T cells, or PBMCs provided the cDNA or gDNA that served as material.

Per the original methods: Nucleated cell counts were estimated from reference gene primer amplification. Clones were sequenced by immunoSEQ multiplex PCR, and TCRdb holds only the in-frame ones, with some missing. V and J calls and clone size come straight from that table; D and trimming were deduced from the DNA. The sample has roughly 260,000 clones, about nine tenths seen once. CDR3 length equals 15 residues. Germline V gives CDR1 MNHNS, CDR2 SASEGT. The ends lost 2 bases at V and 2 bases at J; junction bases unmatched: 4. The sample comprised peripheral blood. J is TRBJ2-7 and V is TRBV6-1; the match to TRBD1 covers 9 bases. The sequence derives from a man aged 35 to 55 who had recovered from COVID-19. CDR3 amino acids: CASSERQGGPYEQYF. CDR3 coding DNA: TGTGCCAGCAGTGAAAGACAGGGGGGCCCCTACGAGCAGTACTTC.